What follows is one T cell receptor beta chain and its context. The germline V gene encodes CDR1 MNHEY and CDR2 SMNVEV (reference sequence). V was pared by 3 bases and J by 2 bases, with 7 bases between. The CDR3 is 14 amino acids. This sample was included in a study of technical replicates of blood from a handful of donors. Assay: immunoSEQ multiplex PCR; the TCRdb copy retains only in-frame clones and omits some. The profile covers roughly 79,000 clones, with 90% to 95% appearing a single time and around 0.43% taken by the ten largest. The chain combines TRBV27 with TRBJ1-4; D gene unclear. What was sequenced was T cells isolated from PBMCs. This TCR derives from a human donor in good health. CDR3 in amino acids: CASSLSRTNEKLFF. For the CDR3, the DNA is TGTGCCAGCAGTTTGTCCCGGACTAATGAAAAACTGTTTTTT.